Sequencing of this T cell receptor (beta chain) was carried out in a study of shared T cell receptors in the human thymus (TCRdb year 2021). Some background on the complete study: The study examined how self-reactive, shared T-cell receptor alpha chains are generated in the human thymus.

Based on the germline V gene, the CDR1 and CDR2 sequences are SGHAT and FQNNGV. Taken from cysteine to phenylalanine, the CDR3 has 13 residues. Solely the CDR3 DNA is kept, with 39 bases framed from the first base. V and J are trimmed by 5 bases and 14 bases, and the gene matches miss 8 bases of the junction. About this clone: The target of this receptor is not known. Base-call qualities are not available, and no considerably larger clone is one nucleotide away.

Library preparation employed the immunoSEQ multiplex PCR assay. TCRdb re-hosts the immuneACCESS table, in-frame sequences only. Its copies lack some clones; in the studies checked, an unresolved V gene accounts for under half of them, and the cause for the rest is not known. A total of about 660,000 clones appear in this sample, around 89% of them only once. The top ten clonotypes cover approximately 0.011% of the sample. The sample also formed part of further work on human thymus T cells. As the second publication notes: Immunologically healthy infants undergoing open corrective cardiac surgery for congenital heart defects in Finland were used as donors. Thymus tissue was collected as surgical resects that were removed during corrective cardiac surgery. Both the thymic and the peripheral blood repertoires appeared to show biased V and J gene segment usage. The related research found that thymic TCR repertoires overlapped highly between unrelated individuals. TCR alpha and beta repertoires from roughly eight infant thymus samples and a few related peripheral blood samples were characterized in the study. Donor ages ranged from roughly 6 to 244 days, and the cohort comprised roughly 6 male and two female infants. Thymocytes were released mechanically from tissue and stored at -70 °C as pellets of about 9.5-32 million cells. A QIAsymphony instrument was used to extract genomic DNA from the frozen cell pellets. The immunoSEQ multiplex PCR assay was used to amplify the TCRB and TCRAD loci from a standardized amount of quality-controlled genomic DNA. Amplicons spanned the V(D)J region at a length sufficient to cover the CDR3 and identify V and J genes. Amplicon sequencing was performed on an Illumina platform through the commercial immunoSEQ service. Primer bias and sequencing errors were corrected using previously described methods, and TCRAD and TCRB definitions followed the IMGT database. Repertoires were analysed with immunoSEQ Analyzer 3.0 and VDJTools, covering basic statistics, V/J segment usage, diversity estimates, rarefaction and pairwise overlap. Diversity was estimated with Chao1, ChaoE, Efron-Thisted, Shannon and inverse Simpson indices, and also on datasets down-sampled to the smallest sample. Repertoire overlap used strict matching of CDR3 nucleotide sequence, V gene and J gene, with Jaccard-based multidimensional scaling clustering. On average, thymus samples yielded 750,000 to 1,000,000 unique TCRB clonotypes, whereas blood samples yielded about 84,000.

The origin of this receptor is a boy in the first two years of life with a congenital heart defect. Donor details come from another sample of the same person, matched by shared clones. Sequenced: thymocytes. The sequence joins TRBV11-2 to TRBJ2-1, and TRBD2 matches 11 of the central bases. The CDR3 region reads CASSPRLAGSEFF. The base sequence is TGTGCCAGCAGCCCAAGACTAGCGGGATCCGAGTTCTTC.